This passage covers 14 T cell receptor beta chains from one sample sequenced in a study of blood T cell repertoires in COVID-19. Produced via immunoSEQ multiplex PCR; TCRdb's table is partial and in-frame only. The sample shows about 68,000 clones, 80% to 95% of them seen only once. The sequencing input was peripheral blood. The receptors originated from a human donor in a cohort sampled during active COVID-19.

The rearrangement joins TRBV7-2 to TRBJ1-1; D is possibly TRBD1 (5 bases). V was cut by 5 bases and J by 7 bases, with 14 bases left in between. CDR1 and CDR2 from the germline V gene are SGHTA and FQGNSA. The CDR3 is 13 amino acids. CDR3 in DNA: TGTGCCAGCAGCCCCGGGGGTAACGGTGAAGCTTTCTTT. Translation: CASSPGGNGEAFF.

A few counts support this clone. The CDR3 here is CASRLGQGFYGYTF. DNA of the CDR3: TGTGCCAGCCGACTCGGACAGGGTTTCTATGGCTACACCTTC. The genes are TRBV27 and TRBJ1-2, with 8 bases lining up with TRBD1. CDR1 is MNHEY, CDR2 SMNVEV, per germline (reference sequence). Losses at the gene ends were 8 bases for V and 4 bases for J; bases not matched to a gene: 9. CDR3 size: 14 residues.

The V gene is TRBV7-2, the J gene TRBJ1-3, with D unresolved. The CDR3 has 15 residues. The V gene lost 1 base and the J gene lost 1 base, with 8 bases spanning the gap. Germline V gene lookup returns CDR1 SGHTA and CDR2 FQGNSA. Here the CDR3 reads CASSLVSGSGNTIYF. As DNA, the CDR3 is TGTGCCAGCAGCTTAGTGTCCGGGTCTGGAAACACCATATATTTT.

The rearrangement links TRBV18 to TRBJ2-3; D is possibly TRBD2 (6 bases). The CDR3 has 18 residues. Germline loops: CDR1 KGHSH, CDR2 LQKENI. V lost 6 bases to trimming and J lost 0 bases, with 22 bases between them. The CDR3 nucleotides read TGTGCCAGCTCCACCACCCCTAGCGTTGTTGCTAGCACAGATACGCAGTATTTT. Protein product: CASSTTPSVVASTDTQYF.

The rearrangement uses TRBV6-5 and TRBJ2-1, with 13 nucleotides matching TRBD2. The ends lost 5 bases at V and 9 bases at J; junction bases unmatched: 7. This CDR3 spans 15 amino acids. Germline CDR1 reads MNHEY; CDR2 reads SVGAGI. The CDR3 DNA reads as TGTGCCAGCAGTCTATGGACTAGCGGGGGCGGTGAGCAGTTCTTC. Protein product: CASSLWTSGGGEQFF.

The chain recombines TRBV3-1 (or the pseudogene TRBV3-2) with TRBJ2-1; 11 bases map to TRBD1. This CDR3 region has 14 residues. The V segment lost 5 bases and the J segment 6 bases; nucleotides outside the gene matches: 3. Germline V gene lookup returns CDR1 LGHDT and CDR2 YNNKEL (reference sequence). CDR3 bases: TGTGCCAGCAGCTGGGGACAGGGGGGCAATGAGCAGTTCTTC. Its translation is CASSWGQGGNEQFF.

This rearrangement joins TRBV10-3 to TRBJ2-3, with TRBD2 matching 9 bases. The CDR3 has 15 amino acids. With V trimmed by 6 bases and J by 0 bases, 4 bases remained unmatched. The germline V gene has CDR1 ENHRY and CDR2 SYGVKD. In DNA form, the CDR3 reads TGTGCCATCAGGGAGCGGGGGGACAGCACAGATACGCAGTATTTT. It specifies CAIRERGDSTDTQYF.

V gene TRBV5-1 combines with J gene TRBJ2-2; TRBD2 might be the D (5 bases). V was trimmed by 2 bases and J by 2 bases, leaving 7 bases between them. CDR3 length: 14 amino acids. The germline V gene encodes CDR1 SGHRS and CDR2 YFSETQ. CDR3 amino acids: CASSLPGNTGELFF. The CDR3 coding sequence is TGCGCCAGCAGCTTACCGGGAAACACCGGGGAGCTGTTTTTT.

The chain couples TRBV5-6 to TRBJ1-2; TRBD1 matches at 7 bases. V trimming: 0 bases; J trimming: 4 bases; junction bases outside the gene matches: 6. The length of the CDR3 is 15 residues. Per the germline V gene, CDR1 is SGHDT and CDR2 is YYEEEE. In nucleotides, the CDR3 is TGTGCCAGCAGCTTGGCCAGGGGGGATGTCTATGGCTACACCTTC. Translation: CASSLARGDVYGYTF.

This sequence joins TRBV28 and TRBJ2-3; 9 bases are shared with TRBD2. Trimming at V came to 4 bases and at J to 2 bases, leaving 7 bases not matched to a gene. The CDR3 length is 16 residues. Per the germline V gene, CDR1 is MDHEN and CDR2 is SYDVKM. CDR3 sequence (DNA): TGTGCCAGCAGTTCATCCCTAGCGGGGTACACAGATACGCAGTATTTT. As protein: CASSSSLAGYTDTQYF.

The V and J genes are TRBV14 and TRBJ2-1, with a possible D match to TRBD2 (6 bases). The CDR3 has 13 residues. CDR1 is SGHDN and CDR2 is FVKESK in the germline V gene. V was shortened by 4 bases and J by 6 bases, with 10 bases between the two germline ends. CDR3 in amino acids: CASSRILANEQFF. DNA of the CDR3: TGTGCCAGCAGCCGAATACTAGCCAATGAGCAGTTCTTC.

The chain carries TRBV5-8 and TRBJ1-1, with D maybe TRBD1 (6 bases). CDR1 and CDR2 (germline): SGHTS, YDEGEE. CDR3 size: 14 residues. V was pared by 1 base and J by 1 base, with 8 bases between. The DNA for the CDR3 is TGTGCCAGCAGCTTGACGGGACAGAACACTGAAGCTTTCTTT. Translation: CASSLTGQNTEAFF.

The chain links TRBV23-1 to TRBJ1-6; a possible D gene is TRBD1 (6 bases). TRBV23-1 is assigned to the ORF class and has an uncertain function. The CDR3 covers 16 residues. Trimming left V 2 bases short and J 6 bases short, with 14 bases between. The CDR3 DNA is TGCGCCAGCAGTCAAGGGTCTGGACAGATTAATTCACCCCTCCACTTT. Its translation is CASSQGSGQINSPLHF.

The chain has TRBV7-2 and TRBJ2-7, with TRBD1 matching over 9 bases. This CDR3 comprises 15 residues. The V and J ends lost 1 base and 2 bases, in that order; junction bases with no gene match: 3. CDR1 SGHTA and CDR2 FQGNSA come from the germline V gene. CDR3 DNA sequence: TGTGCCAGCAGCTTAGGGGGGACAGGGCCCTACGAGCAGTACTTC. Amino acid sequence: CASSLGGTGPYEQYF.